This T cell receptor (beta chain) appears in the sequencing data of a study of blood T cell repertoires in COVID-19. On the study more broadly: The origin of the acute and convalescent COVID-19 samples was the United States, Italy and Spain. PBMCs, B-cell-depleted T cells, or T cells provided the cDNA or gDNA that made up the material.

The table came from immunoSEQ multiplex PCR; TCRdb's copy has only in-frame clones and leaves some out. The data hold about 23,000 clones, with 65% to 75% observed a single time. One Seattle source followed patients from active infection through their disease course. From germline, CDR1 is MDHEN and CDR2 SYDVKM. The CDR3 totals 15 residues. The ends lost 3 bases at V and 4 bases at J; junction bases unmatched: 3. This sequence originates from a man aged 50 or older with COVID-19, enrolled during active disease. Sequencing was performed on peripheral blood. This rearrangement joins TRBV28 to TRBJ2-1; 10 bases align to TRBD2. The CDR3 loop is CASSFSTSGYNEQFF. The CDR3 DNA sequence: TGTGCCAGCAGTTTTTCGACTAGCGGGTACAATGAGCAGTTCTTC.